This TCR beta chain came from a study of OX40 agonist ivuxolimab in advanced cancers. On the study more broadly: With ivuxolimab, an agonistic anti-OX40 (CD134) antibody, patients were treated. Melanoma, hepatocellular carcinoma, head and neck or renal cell cancer occurred in dose-escalation patients. Study-wide results and caveats: The average count of expanded clones was higher among CD8+ T cells than among CD4+.

Clones were sequenced by immunoSEQ multiplex PCR, and TCRdb holds only the in-frame ones, with some missing. The sample shows about 120,000 clones, roughly nine tenths of them seen only once. A remark on this clone: As yet, its antigen is unknown.

Germline V gene lookup returns CDR1 SGDLS and CDR2 YYNGEE. This CDR3 spans 17 amino acids. With 3 bases removed from V and 1 base from J, the gap between germline ends came to 18 bases. This TCR was recovered from an adult with an advanced solid tumor such as melanoma, head and neck, liver or kidney cancer. Here the sequenced sample was CD4+ or CD8+ T cells sorted from blood, taken in a trial of the OX40 agonist ivuxolimab. J is TRBJ2-3 and V is TRBV9; maybe TRBD2 (6 bases). The DNA of the CDR3 is TGTGCCAGCAGCGCCTTCTTAGGAGGGGCGGGCACAGATACGCAGTATTTT. This sequence encodes CASSAFLGGAGTDTQYF. The variable domain in full, completed from reference TRBV9 and TRBJ2-3, reads DSGVTQTPKHLITATGQRVTLRCSPRSGDLSVYWYQQSLDQGLQFLIQYYNGEERAKGNILERFSAQQFPDLHSELNLSSLELGDSALYFCASSAFLGGAGTDTQYFGPGTRLTVL.